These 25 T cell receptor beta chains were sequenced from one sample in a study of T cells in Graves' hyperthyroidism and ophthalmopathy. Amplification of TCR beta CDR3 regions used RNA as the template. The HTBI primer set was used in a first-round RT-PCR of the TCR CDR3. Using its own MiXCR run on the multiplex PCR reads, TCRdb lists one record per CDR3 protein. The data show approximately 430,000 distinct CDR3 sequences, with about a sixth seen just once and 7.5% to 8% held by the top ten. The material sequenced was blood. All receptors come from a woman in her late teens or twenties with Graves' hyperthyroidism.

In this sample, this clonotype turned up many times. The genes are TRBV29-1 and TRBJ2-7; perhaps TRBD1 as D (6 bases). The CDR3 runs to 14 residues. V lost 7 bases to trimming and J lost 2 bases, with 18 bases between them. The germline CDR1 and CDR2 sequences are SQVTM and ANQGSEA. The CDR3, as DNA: TGCAGCGCCTGGGCAGGGGCGGTCACCTACGAGCAGTACTTC. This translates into CSAWAGAVTYEQYF.

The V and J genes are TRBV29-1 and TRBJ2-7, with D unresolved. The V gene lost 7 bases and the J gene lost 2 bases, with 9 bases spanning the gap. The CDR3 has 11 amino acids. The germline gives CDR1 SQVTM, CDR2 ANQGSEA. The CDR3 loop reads CSATDTYEQYF. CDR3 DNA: TGCAGCGCCACAGACACCTACGAGCAGTACTTC.

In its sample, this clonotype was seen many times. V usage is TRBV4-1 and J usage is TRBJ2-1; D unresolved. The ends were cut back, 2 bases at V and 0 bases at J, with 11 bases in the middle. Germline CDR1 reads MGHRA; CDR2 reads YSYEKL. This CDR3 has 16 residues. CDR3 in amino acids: CASSQQDLFSYNEQFF. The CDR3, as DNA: TGCGCCAGCAGCCAACAGGACCTTTTCTCCTACAATGAGCAGTTCTTC.

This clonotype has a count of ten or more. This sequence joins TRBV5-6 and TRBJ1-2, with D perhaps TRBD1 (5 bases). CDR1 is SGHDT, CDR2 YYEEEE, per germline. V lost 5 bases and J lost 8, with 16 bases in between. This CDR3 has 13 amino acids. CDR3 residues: CASSLGAGGGYTF. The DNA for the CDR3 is TGTGCCAGCAGTTTAGGGGCGGGTGGCGGCTACACCTTC.

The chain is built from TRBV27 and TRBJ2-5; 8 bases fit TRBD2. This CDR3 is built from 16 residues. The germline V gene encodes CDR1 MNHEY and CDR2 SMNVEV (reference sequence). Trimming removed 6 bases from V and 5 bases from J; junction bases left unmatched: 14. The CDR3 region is CASSSGGGRGTETQYF. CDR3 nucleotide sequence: TGTGCCAGCAGCTCGGGCGGGGGGAGGGGGACGGAGACCCAGTACTTC.

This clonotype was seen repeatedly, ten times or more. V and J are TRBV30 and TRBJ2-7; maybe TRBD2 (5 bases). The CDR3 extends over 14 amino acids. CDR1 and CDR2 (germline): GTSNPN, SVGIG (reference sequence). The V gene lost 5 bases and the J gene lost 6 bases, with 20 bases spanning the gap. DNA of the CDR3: TGTGCCTGGGGCGAGGGCGGGTTGTTTGGCGAGCAGTACTTC. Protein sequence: CAWGEGGLFGEQYF. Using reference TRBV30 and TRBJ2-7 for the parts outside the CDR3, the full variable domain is SQTIHQWPATLVQPVGSPLSLECTVEGTSNPNLYWYRQAAGRGLQLLFYSVGIGQISSEVPQNLSASRPQDRQFILSSKKLLLSDSGFYLCAWGEGGLFGEQYFGPGTRLTVT.

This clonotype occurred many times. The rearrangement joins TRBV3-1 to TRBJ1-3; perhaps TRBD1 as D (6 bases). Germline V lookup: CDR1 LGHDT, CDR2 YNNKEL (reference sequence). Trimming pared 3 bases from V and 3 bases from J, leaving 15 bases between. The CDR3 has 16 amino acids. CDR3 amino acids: CASSQGHTGSGNTIYF. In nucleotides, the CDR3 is TGTGCCAGCAGCCAGGGACATACAGGGAGTGGAAACACCATATATTTT.

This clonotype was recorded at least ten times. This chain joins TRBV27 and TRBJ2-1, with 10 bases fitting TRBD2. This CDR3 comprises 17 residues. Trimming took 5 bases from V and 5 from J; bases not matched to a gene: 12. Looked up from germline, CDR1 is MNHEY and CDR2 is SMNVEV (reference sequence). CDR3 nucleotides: TGTGCCAGCAGTGGTGAGGCTAGCGGGGGTGTCAACAATGAGCAGTTCTTC. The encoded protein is CASSGEASGGVNNEQFF.

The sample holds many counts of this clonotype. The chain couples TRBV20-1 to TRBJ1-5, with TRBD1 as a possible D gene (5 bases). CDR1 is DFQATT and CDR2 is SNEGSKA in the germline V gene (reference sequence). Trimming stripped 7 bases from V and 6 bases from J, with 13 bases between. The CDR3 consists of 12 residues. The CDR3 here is CSVAGSGQPQHF. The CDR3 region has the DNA TGCAGTGTGGCAGGGAGCGGTCAGCCCCAGCATTTT.

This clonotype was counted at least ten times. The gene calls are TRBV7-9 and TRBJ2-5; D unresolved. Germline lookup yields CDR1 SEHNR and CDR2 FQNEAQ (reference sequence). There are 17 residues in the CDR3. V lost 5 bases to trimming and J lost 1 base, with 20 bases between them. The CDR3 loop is CASSPGFALVIQETQYF. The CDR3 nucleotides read TGTGCCAGCAGCCCCGGGTTTGCCCTGGTCATCCAAGAGACCCAGTACTTC.

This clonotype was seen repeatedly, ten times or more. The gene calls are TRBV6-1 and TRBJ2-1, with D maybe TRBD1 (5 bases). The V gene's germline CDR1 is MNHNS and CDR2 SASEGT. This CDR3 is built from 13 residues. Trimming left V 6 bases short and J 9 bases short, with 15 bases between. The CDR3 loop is CASRPSRVGEQFF. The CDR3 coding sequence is TGTGCCAGCAGACCTTCCAGGGTTGGTGAGCAGTTCTTC.

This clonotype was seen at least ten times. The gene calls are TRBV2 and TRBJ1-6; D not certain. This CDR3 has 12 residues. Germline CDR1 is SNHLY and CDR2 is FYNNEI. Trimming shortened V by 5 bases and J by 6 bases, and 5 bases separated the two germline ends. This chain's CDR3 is CASSPGNSPLHF. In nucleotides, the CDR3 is TGTGCCAGCAGTCCGGGTAATTCACCCCTCCACTTT.

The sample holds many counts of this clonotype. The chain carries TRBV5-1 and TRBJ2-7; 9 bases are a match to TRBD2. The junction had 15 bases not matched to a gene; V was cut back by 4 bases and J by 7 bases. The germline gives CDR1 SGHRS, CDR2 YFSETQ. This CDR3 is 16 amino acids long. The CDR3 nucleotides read TGCGCCAGCAGCGTCTTTTCGGGACTAGCCACGGGGGAGCAGTACTTC. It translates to CASSVFSGLATGEQYF.

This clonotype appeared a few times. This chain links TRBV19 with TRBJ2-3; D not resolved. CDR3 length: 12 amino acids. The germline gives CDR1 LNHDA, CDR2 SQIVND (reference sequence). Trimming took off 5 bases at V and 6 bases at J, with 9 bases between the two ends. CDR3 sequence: CASSQRRDTQYF. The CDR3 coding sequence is TGTGCCAGTAGTCAAAGAAGGGATACGCAGTATTTT.

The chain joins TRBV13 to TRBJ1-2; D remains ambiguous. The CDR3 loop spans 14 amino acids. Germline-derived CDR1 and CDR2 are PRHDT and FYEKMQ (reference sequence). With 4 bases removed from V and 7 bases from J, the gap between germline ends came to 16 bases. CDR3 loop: CASSSPGSPFGYTF. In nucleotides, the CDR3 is TGTGCCAGCAGCTCCCCGGGATCGCCGTTTGGCTACACCTTC.

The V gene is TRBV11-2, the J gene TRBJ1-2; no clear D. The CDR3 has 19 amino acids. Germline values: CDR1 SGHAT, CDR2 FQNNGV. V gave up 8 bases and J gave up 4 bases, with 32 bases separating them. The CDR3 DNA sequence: TGTGCCAGCCACCCCCACCCCGGATTCCGGAGGGAAGAGGTCTATGGCTACACCTTC. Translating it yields CASHPHPGFRREEVYGYTF.

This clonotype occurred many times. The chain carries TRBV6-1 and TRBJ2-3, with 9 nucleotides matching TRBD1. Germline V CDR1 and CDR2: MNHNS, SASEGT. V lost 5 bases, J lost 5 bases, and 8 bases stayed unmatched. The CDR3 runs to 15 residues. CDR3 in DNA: TGTGCCAGCAGTCCACCGGGACAGGGATTAGATACGCAGTATTTT. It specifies CASSPPGQGLDTQYF.

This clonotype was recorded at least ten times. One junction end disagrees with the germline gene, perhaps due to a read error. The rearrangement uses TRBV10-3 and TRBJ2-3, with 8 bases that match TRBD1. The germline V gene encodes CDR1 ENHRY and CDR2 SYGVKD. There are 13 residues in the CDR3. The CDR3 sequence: CATSDRGRDTQYF. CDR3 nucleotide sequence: TGTGCCACCAGTGACAGGGGACGGGATACGCAGTATTTT.

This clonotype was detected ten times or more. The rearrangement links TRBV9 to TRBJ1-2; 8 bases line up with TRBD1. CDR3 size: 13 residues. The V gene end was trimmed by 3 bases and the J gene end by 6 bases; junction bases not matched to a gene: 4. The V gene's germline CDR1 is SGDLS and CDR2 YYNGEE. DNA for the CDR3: TGTGCCAGCAGCGCTGGACAGGGCGATGGCTACACCTTC. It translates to CASSAGQGDGYTF. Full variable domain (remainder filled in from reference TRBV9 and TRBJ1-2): DSGVTQTPKHLITATGQRVTLRCSPRSGDLSVYWYQQSLDQGLQFLIQYYNGEERAKGNILERFSAQQFPDLHSELNLSSLELGDSALYFCASSAGQGDGYTFGSGTRLTVV.

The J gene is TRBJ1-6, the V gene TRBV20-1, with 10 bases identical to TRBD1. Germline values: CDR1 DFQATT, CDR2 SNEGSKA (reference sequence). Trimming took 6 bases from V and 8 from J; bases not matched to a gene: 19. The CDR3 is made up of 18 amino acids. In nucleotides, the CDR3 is TGCAGTGCCACTGGGGGACAGGGGACTCCTGCAAGGGATTCACCCCTCCACTTT. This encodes CSATGGQGTPARDSPLHF.

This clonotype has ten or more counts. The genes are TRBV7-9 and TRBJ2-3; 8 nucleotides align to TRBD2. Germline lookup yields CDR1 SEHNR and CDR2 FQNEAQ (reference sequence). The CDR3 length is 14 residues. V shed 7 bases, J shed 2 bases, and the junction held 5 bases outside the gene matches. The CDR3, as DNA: TGTGCCAGCATTACGGGGGGGACCACAGATACGCAGTATTTT. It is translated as CASITGGTTDTQYF. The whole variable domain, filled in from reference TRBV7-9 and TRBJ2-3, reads DTGVSQNPRHKITKRGQNVTFRCDPISEHNRLYWYRQTLGQGPEFLTYFQNEAQLEKSRLLSDRFSAERPKGSFSTLEIQRTEQGDSAMYLCASITGGTTDTQYFGPGTRLTVL.

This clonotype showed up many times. The CDR3 here is CASSRGPTNYGYTF. For the CDR3, the DNA is TGTGCCAGCAGCAGGGGGCCCACTAACTATGGCTACACCTTC. V usage is TRBV2 and J usage is TRBJ1-2; 8 bases agree with TRBD1. V dropped 6 bases and J dropped 0; count of bases not matched to a gene: 3. CDR3 size: 14 residues. CDR1 and CDR2 from the germline V gene are SNHLY and FYNNEI.

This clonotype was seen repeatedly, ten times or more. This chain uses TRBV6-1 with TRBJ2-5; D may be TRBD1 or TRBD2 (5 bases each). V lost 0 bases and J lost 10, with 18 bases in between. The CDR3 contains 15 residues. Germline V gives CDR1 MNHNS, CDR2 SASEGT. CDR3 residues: CASSEAGVYGANQYF. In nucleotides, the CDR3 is TGTGCCAGCAGTGAAGCGGGGGTTTACGGGGCGAACCAGTACTTC.

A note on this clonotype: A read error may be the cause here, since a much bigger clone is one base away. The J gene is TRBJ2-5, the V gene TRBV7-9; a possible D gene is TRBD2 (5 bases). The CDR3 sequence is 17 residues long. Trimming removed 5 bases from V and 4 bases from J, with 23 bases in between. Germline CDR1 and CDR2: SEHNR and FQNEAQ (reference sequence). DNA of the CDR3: TGTGCCAGCAGCCCCGGCCTAGCCGAACCGTCTCCAGAGACCCAGTACTTC. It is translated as CASSPGLAEPSPETQYF.

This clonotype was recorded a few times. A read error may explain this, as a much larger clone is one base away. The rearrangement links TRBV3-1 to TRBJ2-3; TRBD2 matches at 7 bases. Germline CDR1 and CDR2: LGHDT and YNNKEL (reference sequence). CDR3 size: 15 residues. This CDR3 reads CACSPPGLSTDTQYF. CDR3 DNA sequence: TGTGCCTGCAGCCCACCGGGACTAAGCACAGATACGCAGTATTTT.